The clone carrying this TCR beta chain has at least ten counts. The V gene lost 1 base and the J gene lost 6 bases, with 19 bases spanning the gap. There are 17 residues in the CDR3. Germline values: CDR1 SGHRS, CDR2 YFSETQ. The authors made cDNA by 5'RACE with 10-nucleotide random UMIs. Via MiXCR, TCRdb re-called the 5' RACE reads, giving one row per CDR3 protein. Found here are some 60,000 distinct CDR3 sequences, approximately 4% of them singletons; the top ten hold about 3%. The entry originates in a study of neurological immune-mediated disorders. The sample taken for sequencing was PBMCs. This sequence originates from a woman aged 25-40 years with multiple sclerosis. V and J are TRBV5-1 and TRBJ1-4, with D possibly being TRBD1 (6 bases). The CDR3 sequence: CASSLNSPGADDEKLFF. The CDR3 DNA follows: TGCGCCAGCAGCTTGAATTCGCCGGGGGCAGACGATGAAAAACTGTTTTTT.